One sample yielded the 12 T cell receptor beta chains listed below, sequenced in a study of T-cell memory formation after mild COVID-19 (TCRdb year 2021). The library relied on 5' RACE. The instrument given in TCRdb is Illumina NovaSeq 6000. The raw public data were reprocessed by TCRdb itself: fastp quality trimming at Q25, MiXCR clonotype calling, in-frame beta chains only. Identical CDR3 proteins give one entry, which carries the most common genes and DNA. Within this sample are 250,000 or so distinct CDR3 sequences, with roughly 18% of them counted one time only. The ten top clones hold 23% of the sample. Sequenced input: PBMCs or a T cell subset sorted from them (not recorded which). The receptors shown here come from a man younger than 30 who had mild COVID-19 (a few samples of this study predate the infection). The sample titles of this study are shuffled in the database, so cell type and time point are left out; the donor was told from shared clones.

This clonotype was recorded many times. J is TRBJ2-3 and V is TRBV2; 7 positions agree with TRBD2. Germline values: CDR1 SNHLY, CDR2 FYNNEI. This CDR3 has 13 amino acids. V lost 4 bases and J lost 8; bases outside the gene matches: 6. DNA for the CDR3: TGTGCCAGCAGTGTCGGGACTACGGGTACGCAGTATTTT. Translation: CASSVGTTGTQYF. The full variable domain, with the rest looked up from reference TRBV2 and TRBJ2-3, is EPEVTQTPSHQVTQMGQEVILRCVPISNHLYFYWYRQILGQKVEFLVSFYNNEISEKSEIFDDQFSVERPDGSNFTLKIRSTKLEDSAMYFCASSVGTTGTQYFGPGTRLTVL.

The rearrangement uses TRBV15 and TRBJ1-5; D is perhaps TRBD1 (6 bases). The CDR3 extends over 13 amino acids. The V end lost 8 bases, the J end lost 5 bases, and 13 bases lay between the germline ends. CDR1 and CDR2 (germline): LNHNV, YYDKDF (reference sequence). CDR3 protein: CATGQRGDQPQHF. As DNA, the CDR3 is TGTGCCACCGGACAGAGGGGAGATCAGCCCCAGCATTTT.

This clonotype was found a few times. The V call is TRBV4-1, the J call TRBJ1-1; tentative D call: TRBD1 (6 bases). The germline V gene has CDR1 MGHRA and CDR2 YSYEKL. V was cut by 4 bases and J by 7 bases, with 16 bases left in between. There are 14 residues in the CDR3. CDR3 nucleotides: TGCGCCAGCAGCCTCCCGGGACAAAGTGTTGAAGCTTTCTTT. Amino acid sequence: CASSLPGQSVEAFF.

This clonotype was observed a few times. The CDR3 nucleotides read TGTGCTAGTGGTTCCGAACAAGAGACCCAGTACTTC. Translation: CASGSEQETQYF. The chain has TRBV12-5 and TRBJ2-5; D call uncertain. There are 12 residues in the CDR3. Trimming removed 4 bases at V and 2 bases at J, with 5 bases between. Germline lookup yields CDR1 LGHNT and CDR2 FRNRAP.

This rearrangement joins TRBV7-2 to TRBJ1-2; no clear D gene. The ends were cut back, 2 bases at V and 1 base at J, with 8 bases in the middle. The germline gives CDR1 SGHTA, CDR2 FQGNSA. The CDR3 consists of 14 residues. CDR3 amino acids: CASSLFRGNYGYTF. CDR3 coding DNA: TGTGCCAGCAGCTTATTCCGGGGTAACTATGGCTACACCTTC.

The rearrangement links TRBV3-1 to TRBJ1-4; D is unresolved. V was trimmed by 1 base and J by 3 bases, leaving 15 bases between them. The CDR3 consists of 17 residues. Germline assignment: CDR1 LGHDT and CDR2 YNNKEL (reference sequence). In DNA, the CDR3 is TGTGCCAGCAGCCAAGTCCCCCTAGGGTATCCTAATGAAAAACTGTTTTTT. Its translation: CASSQVPLGYPNEKLFF.

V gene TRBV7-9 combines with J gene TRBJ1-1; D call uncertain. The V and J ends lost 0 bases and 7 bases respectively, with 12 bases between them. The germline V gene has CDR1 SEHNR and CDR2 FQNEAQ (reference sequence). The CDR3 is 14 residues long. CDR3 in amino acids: CASSLARGSHEAFF. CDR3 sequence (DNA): TGTGCCAGCAGCTTAGCGCGGGGAAGTCATGAAGCTTTCTTT.

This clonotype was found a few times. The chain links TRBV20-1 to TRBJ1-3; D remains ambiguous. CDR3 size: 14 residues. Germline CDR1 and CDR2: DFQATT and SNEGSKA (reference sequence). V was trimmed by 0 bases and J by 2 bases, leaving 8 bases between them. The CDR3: CSARDHGAGNTIYF. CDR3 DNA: TGCAGTGCTAGAGATCATGGGGCTGGAAACACCATATATTTT.

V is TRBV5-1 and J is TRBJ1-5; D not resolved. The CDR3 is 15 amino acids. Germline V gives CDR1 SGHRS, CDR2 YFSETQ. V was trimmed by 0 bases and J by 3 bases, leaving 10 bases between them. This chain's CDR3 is CASSLDAGSNQPQHF. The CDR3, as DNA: TGCGCCAGCAGCTTGGACGCAGGATCCAATCAGCCCCAGCATTTT.

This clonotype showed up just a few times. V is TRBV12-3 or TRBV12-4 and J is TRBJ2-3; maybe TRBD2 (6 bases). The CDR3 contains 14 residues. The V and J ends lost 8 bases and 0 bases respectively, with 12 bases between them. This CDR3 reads CASARGYSTDTQYF. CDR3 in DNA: TGTGCCAGCGCGCGGGGATACAGCACAGATACGCAGTATTTT.

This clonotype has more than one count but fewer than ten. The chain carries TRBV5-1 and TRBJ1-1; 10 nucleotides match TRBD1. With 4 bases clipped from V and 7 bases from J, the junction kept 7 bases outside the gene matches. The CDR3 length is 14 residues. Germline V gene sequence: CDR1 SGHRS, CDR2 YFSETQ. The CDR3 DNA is TGCGCCAGCAGCGGACTAGGACAGGGGGATGAAGCTTTCTTT. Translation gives CASSGLGQGDEAFF.

The CDR3 DNA reads TGTGCCAGCAGCGAAAGACCCGGGGAGACCCAGTACTTC. Encoded protein: CASSERPGETQYF. The gene calls are TRBV7-2 and TRBJ2-5; D is undetermined. The CDR3 is 13 amino acids. The V end was cut by 5 bases, the J end by 5 bases, with 12 bases between. CDR1 is SGHTA and CDR2 is FQGNSA in the germline V gene. The variable domain in full, with the rest retrieved from reference TRBV7-2 and TRBJ2-5, is GAGVSQSPSNKVTEKGKDVELRCDPISGHTALYWYRQSLGQGLEFLIYFQGNSAPDKSGLPSDRFSAERTGGSVSTLTIQRTQQEDSAVYLCASSERPGETQYFGPGTRLLVL.